This T cell receptor beta chain was retrieved from a study of blood T cell repertoires in COVID-19 (dated by TCRdb to between 2020 and 2021). Study-wide context: Samples covering the acute and convalescent phases of COVID-19 were provided by collaborators in the United States, Italy and Spain. The material from the prospective study consisted of cDNA or gDNA derived from T cells, B-cell-depleted T cells, or PBMCs. The dataset comprised deeply sampled blood TCRbeta repertoires from subjects exposed to, actively infected with, or recovered from COVID-19. The repertoires were released in a freely available public database intended as a resource for research on the immune response to SARS-CoV-2. The samples were drawn from two sources: the first 160 participants of the ongoing ImmuneRACE study, and over 1,000 subjects contributed by 6 global collaborators. The sample metadata nearly always contained a de-identified subject ID, COVID-19 status, age in years and sex. Where available, HLA class I and class II types were obtained from metadata supplied by the sample provider rather than from assay-based typing.

In the prospective study, participants were roughly 18 to 95 years old, resided in fewer than 25 geographic areas of the United States, and were enrolled through a virtual design. In the prospective study, participants were assigned to cohorts based on the clinical history participants reported in a screening survey and a study questionnaire. Mobile phlebotomists in the prospective study collected whole blood, serum and a nasopharyngeal or oropharyngeal swab from every participant. Over an approximately 2-month period, participants in the prospective study had the option of providing additional blood draws and questionnaires. Blood samples from the prospective study were shipped frozen or at room temperature prior to DNA extraction. V is reduced by 4 bases and J by 7 bases, leaving a spacing of 15 bases between them. The germline V gene sets CDR1 to SGDLS and CDR2 to YYNGEE. The CDR3 runs 14 residues from the cysteine to the phenylalanine. Of all the DNA, just the CDR3 is kept, 42 bases in frame from base 1.

The immunoSEQ Assay, a bias-controlled multiplex PCR, was used to amplify TCRbeta CDR3 regions from genomic DNA. From the authors' description of their analysis: The number of nucleated cells in each sample was estimated from the amplification of reference gene primers within the assay. To quantify the absolute abundance of each unique TCRbeta CDR3 rearrangement, sequence reads were collapsed and filtered. Productive Simpson clonality was computed per sample as the square root of Simpson's diversity index over productive rearrangements. TCRdb carries this immuneACCESS record with in-frame sequences only. Its versions omit some clonotypes, under half of them owing to an unresolved V gene in the studies checked, with the rest unexplained. V and J calls and clone size are copied from that table; D and trimming were computed from the DNA. Present in this sample are over 350,000 clones, 87% of which were seen just once. Together, the top ten hold about 2% of the sample.

As for this clone: Which antigen it targets is not known. No base quality values were provided; no much bigger clone lies one nucleotide off.

Overall study outcomes, separate from this receptor: Clinical and demographic metadata were provided uncurated, with the amount varying by source and participant.

The chain is assembled from TRBV9 and TRBJ1-5; there is no confident call for the D gene. Sequences were obtained from PBMCs or T cells enriched from blood (not recorded which). This clonotype was sampled from a woman aged 18 to 35 with acute COVID-19. In nucleotide form, the sequence is TGTGCCAGCAGCCTCCGGGTAAAGGAGCAGCCCCAGCATTTT. It specifies CASSLRVKEQPQHF.